This entry describes one T cell receptor beta chain. Its antigen is unknown. This sample's treatment: approximately nine-day PBMC culture with coronavirus spike peptide pools or control peptides (ViraFEST assay). The entry originates in a study of vaccination and CD4 T cells after COVID-19. As for the study in general: Overlapping SARS-CoV-2, HCoV-NL63, HCoV-OC43 and HCoV-229E spike peptides stimulated the cells. Study results and caveats: Apart from involving relatively few convalescent patients, the work omitted early post-infection timepoints.

The germline CDR1 and CDR2 sequences are DFQATT and SNEGSKA (reference sequence). The CDR3 length is 13 residues. V lost 5 bases and J 5 bases, leaving 13 bases between the germline ends. Scientists ran DNA taken from cultured CD4+ T cells through the Oncomine TCR Beta short-read assay for sequencing. Scientists extracted genomic DNA from CD4+ T cells grown in culture. Each CDR3 protein gets one entry after TCRdb re-called the PCR reads with MiXCR. The profile shows some 11,000 distinct CDR3 sequences, under 50% of them singletons. The sample consisted of CD4+ T cells from blood, cultured in vitro. This chain links TRBV20-1 with TRBJ2-1; D unclear. The receptor was derived from a human donor who had recovered from COVID-19. CDR3: CSAWDTVHNEQFF. The CDR3, as DNA: TGCAGTGCTTGGGATACCGTCCACAATGAGCAGTTCTTC.